This T cell receptor beta chain was retrieved from a study of cytomegalovirus exposure and HLA in healthy donors (TCRdb year 2017). Regarding the study in general: A later analysis indicated that the roughly 130 validation repertoires were generated on the platform also employed for the approximately 700 repertoires of the first cohort. The aim of the study was to test whether cataloging public T cell receptors could identify signatures of past pathogen exposure. A separate validation cohort of over 95 different subjects was used in addition to the approximately 640-subject first cohort. To predict cytomegalovirus infection status, the study combined high-throughput TCR immunosequencing, statistical association of individual TCRs with disease status, and machine learning. The full study reports these points: In both the original and validation cohorts, the classifier was reported to diagnose cytomegalovirus status with high specificity and sensitivity. In vitro tests confirmed that three of the cytomegalovirus-associated TCR beta chains recognize cytomegalovirus antigens. A later analysis had no HLA typing for the validation cohort, so co-occurrence there was scored across all 130 or so repertoires. Most TCR sequences were seen in very few donors, while some public TCRs were found in many individuals. It was suggested by the authors that the approach could potentially be generalized to other disease states and immunological phenotypes. In a later analysis, TCRs clustered in the first cohort were found to also tend to co-occur in the 120 or so validation repertoires, with 94% of cluster scores above 0. The study gave a list of more than 150 TCR beta chains associated with cytomegalovirus.

Details on this clone: The antigen it recognizes is unknown. Base-call qualities are not available, and no considerably larger clone is one nucleotide away.

The donors were included in the validation cohort of roughly 120 subjects, a group kept apart from the approximately 700-subject first cohort. The library was built by means of the immunoSEQ multiplex PCR assay. Processing in the source paper ran as follows. A statistical classification framework was built to diagnose cytomegalovirus status from the catalog of TCR beta chain sequences. TCRdb took this table from immuneACCESS and kept in-frame rearrangements with V and J called. Such tables lack part of the clones; where checked against another copy, unresolved V genes explain under half of the gap, and the rest is unexplained. The V and J calls and the clone size are those of that table, but D and trimming were determined from the DNA. In this sample the table shows around 61,000 clones, around 90% of which occur a single time. Around 1.1% of the sample is held by the ten biggest clonotypes. Source material: PBMCs. This TCR came from a man younger than 35 in good health and CMV-seronegative.

The CDR3 corresponds to CASSRGRLGGTETQYF. The DNA sequence is TGTGCCAGTAGTAGGGGGAGGTTGGGGGGTACGGAGACCCAGTACTTC. Recombination joined TRBV19 with TRBJ2-5, and perhaps TRBD2 as D gene, on 6 matching bases. The junction shows trimming of 4 bases on V and 5 bases on J, plus 20 bases between the germline ends. Its CDR3 holds 16 amino acids, cysteine through phenylalanine. Only the CDR3 part of the read is kept: 48 bases, read in frame from the first base. The germline V gene (reference sequence) specifies LNHDA as CDR1 and SQIVND as CDR2.